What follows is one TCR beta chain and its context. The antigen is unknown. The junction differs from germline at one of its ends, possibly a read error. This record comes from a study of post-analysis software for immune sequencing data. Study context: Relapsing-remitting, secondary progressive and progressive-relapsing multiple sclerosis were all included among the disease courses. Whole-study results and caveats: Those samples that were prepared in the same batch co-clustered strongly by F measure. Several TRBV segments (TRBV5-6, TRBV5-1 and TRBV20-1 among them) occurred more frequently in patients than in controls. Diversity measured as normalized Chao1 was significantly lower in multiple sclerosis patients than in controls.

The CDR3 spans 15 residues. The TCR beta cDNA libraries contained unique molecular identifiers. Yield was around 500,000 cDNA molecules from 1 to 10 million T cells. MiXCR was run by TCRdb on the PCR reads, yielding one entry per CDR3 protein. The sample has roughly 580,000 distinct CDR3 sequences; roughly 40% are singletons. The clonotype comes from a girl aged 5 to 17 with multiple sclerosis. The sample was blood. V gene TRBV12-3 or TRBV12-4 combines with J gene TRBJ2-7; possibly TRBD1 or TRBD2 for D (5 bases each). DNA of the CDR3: TGTGCCAGCAGTTGGGGGACCTCCTCATTCTACGGGCAGTACTTC. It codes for CASSWGTSSFYGQYF.